The 8 T cell receptor beta chains reported below all come from one sample, sequenced in a study of blood T cells in healthy people across ages. A J-beta primer mix and a sample-barcoded 5' primer were used in a second PCR of about 7 to 12 cycles. A single record per CDR3 protein comes from TCRdb applying MiXCR to the 5' RACE reads. The table records roughly 1,100,000 distinct CDR3 sequences, approximately 25% of them present only once. These records were also assigned to another study, of T cells of mothers and their children.

Sample: blood. These receptors came from a girl aged 2-10 years in good health.

This clonotype was observed a handful of times. V and J are TRBV4-1 and TRBJ2-2; 8 bases align to TRBD1. Germline assignment: CDR1 MGHRA and CDR2 YSYEKL. The CDR3 has 17 residues. The trim removed 1 base at V and 3 bases at J, leaving 7 bases unmatched. CDR3 region: CASSQVGVGQDTGELFF. DNA for the CDR3: TGCGCCAGCAGCCAAGTAGGAGTGGGACAGGACACCGGGGAGCTGTTTTTT.

The V and J genes are TRBV12-3 or TRBV12-4 and TRBJ1-2; D might be TRBD1 (5 bases). The CDR3 totals 14 residues. The germline V and J ends were trimmed by 3 bases and 4 bases, with 12 bases remaining between them. The chain's CDR3 is CASSLTQGSYGYTF. In nucleotides, the CDR3 is TGTGCCAGCAGTTTGACCCAGGGTTCCTATGGCTACACCTTC.

V and J are TRBV12-3 or TRBV12-4 and TRBJ2-1, with D tentatively TRBD1 or TRBD2 (5 bases each). The CDR3 consists of 13 residues. The ends were cut back, 4 bases at V and 10 bases at J, with 14 bases in the middle. The CDR3 region is CASSWGPRPEQFF. The CDR3 bases are TGTGCCAGCAGTTGGGGACCCCGCCCCGAGCAGTTCTTC.

The chain is built from TRBV7-2 and TRBJ1-3; D gene ambiguous. The length of the CDR3 is 16 residues. Germline CDR1 is SGHTA and CDR2 is FQGNSA. V lost 4 bases, J lost 10 bases, and 23 bases lay in between. The CDR3: CASSSSVRPQTGTIYF. In DNA form, the CDR3 reads TGTGCCAGCAGCTCAAGCGTCCGGCCCCAGACGGGAACCATATATTTT.

This clonotype has a handful of counts. The genes are TRBV7-6 and TRBJ2-3, with 8 nucleotides matching TRBD2. The V gene's germline CDR1 is SGHVS and CDR2 FNYEAQ. The CDR3 runs to 17 residues. V trimming: 0 bases; J trimming: 2 bases; junction bases outside the gene matches: 7. The CDR3 DNA follows: TGTGCCAGCAGCTTAGCGGGTAGCGGGGCATTCACAGATACGCAGTATTTT. The encoded protein is CASSLAGSGAFTDTQYF.

V and J are TRBV7-6 and TRBJ2-3; D not resolved. Trimming left V 2 bases short and J 1 base short, with 13 bases between. Germline lookup yields CDR1 SGHVS and CDR2 FNYEAQ. There are 16 residues in the CDR3. In DNA, the CDR3 is TGTGCCAGCAGCTTACATTTCGACCAGGGCACAGATACGCAGTATTTT. Translating it yields CASSLHFDQGTDTQYF. The whole variable domain, filled in from reference TRBV7-6 and TRBJ2-3, reads GAGVSQSPRYKVTKRGQDVALRCDPISGHVSLYWYRQALGQGPEFLTYFNYEAQQDKSGLPNDRFSAERPEGSISTLTIQRTEQRDSAMYRCASSLHFDQGTDTQYFGPGTRLTVL.

The J gene is TRBJ2-2, the V gene TRBV7-2, with 9 bases matching TRBD2. Germline lookup yields CDR1 SGHTA and CDR2 FQGNSA. V lost 1 base, J lost 7 bases, and 13 bases stayed unmatched. This CDR3 comprises 18 residues. DNA for the CDR3: TGTGCCAGCAGCTTAGATAGCGGGGGACAATCCTTGTTCGGGGAGCTGTTTTTT. Protein sequence: CASSLDSGGQSLFGELFF.

This clonotype was observed a few times. The V call is TRBV28, the J call TRBJ2-3, with D perhaps matching TRBD1 or TRBD2 (5 bases each). Looked up from germline, CDR1 is MDHEN and CDR2 is SYDVKM. V gave up 8 bases and J gave up 1 base, with 13 bases separating them. The CDR3 contains 14 residues. The CDR3 sequence: CASLRDGGTDTQYF. DNA of the CDR3: TGTGCCAGCCTCCGGGACGGAGGCACAGATACGCAGTATTTT. Complete variable domain (other parts from reference TRBV28 and TRBJ2-3): DVKVTQSSRYLVKRTGEKVFLECVQDMDHENMFWYRQDPGLGLRLIYFSYDVKMKEKGDIPEGYSVSREKKERFSLILESASTNQTSMYLCASLRDGGTDTQYFGPGTRLTVL.